This TCR beta chain appears in the sequencing data of a study of T cell responses to AZD1222 COVID-19 vaccine. Trimming stripped 0 bases from V and 0 bases from J, with 9 bases between. From germline, CDR1 is SGHDN and CDR2 FVKESK. This CDR3 spans 15 amino acids. Profiling relied on immunoSEQ multiplex PCR, and the TCRdb table lists in-frame clones only, not all of them. The sample data list around 150,000 clones. This chain connects TRBV14 to TRBJ2-7; TRBD2 is a possible D gene (5 bases). What was sequenced was peripheral blood. The source of this sequence is an adult in good health. The CDR3 DNA follows: TGTGCCAGCAGCCAAGAGGAGCGGTCCTCCTACGAGCAGTACTTC. Translated: CASSQEERSSYEQYF.